These T cell receptor beta chains were read from a single sample in a study of T cell repertoires in cytomegalovirus infection. A single record per CDR3 protein comes from TCRdb applying MiXCR to the reads. The table shows about a million distinct CDR3 sequences, with about a third occurring only once. The antigens these receptors bind are not known. Specimen: cultured CD8+ T cells from PBMCs, collected from culture after CMV antigen stimulation. The receptors here all came from a human donor in good health (CMV status not recorded). Some clones in this sample may be carry-over from other donors' samples. Both conserved end residues are part of each CDR3. The order of the fields is D gene, V gene, clone size, J gene, CDR3 DNA, CDR3 protein. D genes are given only for firm matches. Clone size is given for some rows only: seen once, a few or many times, or a class if the clone is expanded.

>.|TRBV3-1|few|TRBJ2-2
TGTGCCAGCAGCTCCCAAGACCCGAACACCGGGGAGCTGTTTTTT
CASSSQDPNTGELFF
>TRBD2|TRBV7-6|few|TRBJ2-1
TGTGCCAGCAGCCTATCAAGCGGGGGGGCCTTTGAGCAGTTCTTC
CASSLSSGGAFEQFF
>TRBD2|TRBV19|few|TRBJ2-1
TGTGCCAGTACCCTAGCGGGGGAAATTATTGGTGAGCAGTTCTTC
CASTLAGEIIGEQFF
>.|TRBV10-3|.|TRBJ2-3
TGTGCCACCTCCCTAACCGATACGCAGTATTTT
CATSLTDTQYF
>.|TRBV19|.|TRBJ2-1
TGTGCCAGTAGATTGACAGGTCCCTACAATGAGCAGTTCTTC
CASRLTGPYNEQFF
>.|TRBV5-1|few|TRBJ1-1
TGCGCCAGCAGCCCTCCGACAGTGAACACTGAAGCTTTCTTT
CASSPPTVNTEAFF
>.|TRBV19|once|TRBJ2-7
TGTGCCAGTAGTATGGGGCCAGCGTACGAGCAGTACTTC
CASSMGPAYEQYF
>TRBD1|TRBV4-1|.|TRBJ1-1
TGCGCCAGCGGACAGGGCCCTGAAGCTTTCTTT
CASGQGPEAFF
>TRBD1|TRBV5-4|.|TRBJ2-5
TGTGCCAGCAGCGCACGGGACAGGAGACAAGAGACCCAGTACTTC
CASSARDRRQETQYF
>.|TRBV6-2/TRBV6-3|.|TRBJ2-3
TGTGCCAGCAGTTACGGGGTAGCGGATAGCACAGATACGCAGTATTTT
CASSYGVADSTDTQYF
>.|TRBV29-1|.|TRBJ2-7
TGCAGCGTTGGGACAGAGAGGTACTACGAGCAGTACTTC
CSVGTERYYEQYF
>.|TRBV19|few|TRBJ2-7
TGTGCCAGTAGCGTCCGGGACACCTACGAGCAGTACTTC
CASSVRDTYEQYF
>.|TRBV28|few|TRBJ2-3
TGTGCCAGCAGTTTCCTCACCGGGGGACAACACACAGATACGCAGTATTTT
CASSFLTGGQHTDTQYF
>TRBD1|TRBV6-6|.|TRBJ1-3
TGTGCCAGCAAAAAACAGGGGTCCTCTGGAAACACCATATATTTT
CASKKQGSSGNTIYF
>TRBD1|TRBV12-3/TRBV12-4|few|TRBJ1-3
TGTGCCAGCAGTTTCTCGGGACAGGAAAACACCATATATTTT
CASSFSGQENTIYF
>.|TRBV7-6|.|TRBJ2-5
TGTGCCAGCGTCTGGGCTTTGGAGACCCAGTACTTC
CASVWALETQYF
>.|TRBV14|once|TRBJ2-7
TGTGCCAGAATAAACAGGGTTACCGACTCCTACGAGCAGTACTTC
CARINRVTDSYEQYF
>.|TRBV7-8|few|TRBJ1-1
TGTGCCAGCAGCTTAGACCGACAGAGATACACTGAAGCTTTCTTT
CASSLDRQRYTEAFF
>.|TRBV27|.|TRBJ1-5
TGTGCCAGCACCTCGGGGTTTGATAGCAATCAGCCCCAGCATTTT
CASTSGFDSNQPQHF
>TRBD1|TRBV7-8|many|TRBJ1-2
TGTGCCAGCAGCTTGGGGACAGGGGGCTTCTATGGCTACACCTTC
CASSLGTGGFYGYTF